This T cell receptor beta chain was sequenced during a study of chemoradiotherapy in HPV16-positive cancers. The study's findings and limits: Non-HPV-specific T cells did not expand in tumors during treatment, whereas candidate HPV-specific clones and E7-related motifs did. HPV-specific T cells were functionally defined from only two HPV16-positive patients.

Notes on this clone: Its matching antigen is unknown.

CDR3 length: 14 amino acids. V lost 5 bases and J 7 bases, leaving 15 bases between the germline ends. In germline, CDR1 is MNHNS, CDR2 SASEGT. Assay: immunoSEQ multiplex PCR; the TCRdb copy retains only in-frame clones and omits some. The repertoire holds some 850 clones, with around 80% as singletons. The chain recombines TRBV6-1 with TRBJ1-5; no firm D call. This receptor was identified in a human donor with HPV-associated anogenital cancer. Sample: tumor tissue, taken from a patient who underwent chemoradiotherapy. The CDR3 coding sequence is TGTGCCAGCAGTAAGACGGGGTTAGGGCAGCCCCAGCATTTT. Amino acid sequence: CASSKTGLGQPQHF.